The 15 T cell receptor beta chains below all came from one sample that was sequenced in a study of molecular identifiers for immune sequencing clone quantification. Each CDR3 protein gets one entry after TCRdb re-called the PCR reads with MiXCR. The table has hundreds of thousands of distinct CDR3 sequences, around 25% seen once; the top ten hold about 0.84%. The source material was naive CD8+ T cells from blood, with Jurkat cell RNA spiked in. The subset was: FACS-sorted CD8+CD4-CCR7+CD45RA+ naive T cells. The receptors derive from a human donor in good health. Some libraries in this study had Jurkat cell RNA spiked in.

This clonotype was picked up a small number of times. The chain uses TRBV13 and TRBJ2-3; D unresolved. CDR1 is PRHDT and CDR2 is FYEKMQ in the germline V gene (reference sequence). V lost 0 bases to trimming and J lost 2 bases, with 18 bases between them. The CDR3 length is 18 residues. CDR3 region: CASSLGGLLLGYTDTQYF. The CDR3 DNA is TGTGCCAGCAGCTTAGGCGGTCTCTTATTGGGGTACACAGATACGCAGTATTTT.

The chain has TRBV7-9 and TRBJ2-1; D unclear. Germline-derived CDR1 and CDR2 are SEHNR and FQNEAQ (reference sequence). The CDR3 length is 15 residues. V dropped 4 bases and J dropped 0 bases, with 10 bases sitting between them. CDR3 sequence: CASSSLPDSYNEQFF. CDR3 nucleotides: TGTGCCAGCAGCTCCCTTCCGGACTCCTACAATGAGCAGTTCTTC.

In its sample, this clonotype was seen many times. The genes are TRBV9 and TRBJ2-3; D may match TRBD1 or TRBD2 (6 bases each). Trimming cost V 4 bases and J 2 bases, with 11 bases left between them. CDR3 length equals 14 residues. Germline CDR1 is SGDLS and CDR2 is YYNGEE. CDR3 in DNA: TGTGCCAGCAGCCCGGGGGCGCTCACAGATACGCAGTATTTT. This gives the protein CASSPGALTDTQYF.

The gene calls are TRBV4-3 and TRBJ2-1; D may match TRBD1 or TRBD2 (5 bases each). From germline, CDR1 is LGHNA and CDR2 YSLEER. The CDR3 runs to 16 residues. Trimming took 4 bases from V and 9 from J, leaving 22 bases between them. The DNA of the CDR3 is TGCGCCAGCAGCCTAAGTCGGGGACCCCCCTCCGGTGAGCAGTTCTTC. As protein: CASSLSRGPPSGEQFF.

This clonotype was recorded at least ten times. This rearrangement joins TRBV6-5 to TRBJ2-2; no clear D gene. V lost 0 bases and J 6 bases, leaving 8 bases between the germline ends. Germline V CDR1 and CDR2: MNHEY, SVGAGI. The CDR3 length is 14 residues. CDR3 nucleotides: TGTGCCAGCAGTTACTCTGGTGGAGCCGGGGAGCTGTTTTTT. Its translation is CASSYSGGAGELFF.

The J gene is TRBJ2-5, the V gene TRBV28; D is uncertain. This CDR3 is 12 amino acids long. V was cut by 2 bases and J by 3 bases, with 4 bases left in between. The V gene's germline CDR1 is MDHEN and CDR2 SYDVKM. CDR3 nucleotide sequence: TGTGCCAGCAGTTTACGCGAAGAGACCCAGTACTTC. Its translation is CASSLREETQYF.

This clonotype was observed many times. The genes are TRBV29-1 and TRBJ1-1; D perhaps matches TRBD1 (5 bases). V lost 7 bases, J lost 6 bases, and 15 bases lay in between. This CDR3 region has 12 residues. From germline, CDR1 is SQVTM and CDR2 ANQGSEA. The CDR3 sequence: CSEMPGMAEAFF. CDR3 bases: TGCAGCGAGATGCCAGGGATGGCTGAAGCTTTCTTT.

This clonotype was recorded a few times. The rearrangement joins TRBV29-1 to TRBJ2-5; maybe TRBD2 (5 bases). V lost 3 bases to trimming and J lost 5 bases, with 7 bases between them. This CDR3 region has 11 residues. CDR1 is SQVTM and CDR2 is ANQGSEA in the germline V gene. CDR3 loop: CSVDPGETQYF. CDR3 bases: TGCAGCGTTGATCCGGGGGAGACCCAGTACTTC.

The J gene is TRBJ1-2, the V gene TRBV27; TRBD1 aligns across 7 bases. The CDR3 is 14 residues long. CDR1 and CDR2 from the germline V gene are MNHEY and SMNVEV (reference sequence). J gave up 7 bases and V 0 bases, and 5 bases lay outside the gene matches. The CDR3 DNA reads as TGTGCCAGCAGTTTATCAGGGGGCTGGTTTGGCTACACCTTC. It encodes CASSLSGGWFGYTF.

This clonotype was observed a handful of times. The chain uses TRBV19 and TRBJ1-2; no clear D gene. Trimming took off 4 bases at V and 2 bases at J, with 17 bases between the two ends. The V gene's germline CDR1 is LNHDA and CDR2 SQIVND (reference sequence). The CDR3 covers 16 residues. The CDR3 sequence: CASSTATRSANYGYTF. CDR3 bases: TGTGCCAGTAGTACGGCAACCAGGAGCGCGAACTATGGCTACACCTTC.

The chain is built from TRBV27 and TRBJ2-6; D is undetermined. CDR1 is MNHEY and CDR2 is SMNVEV in the germline V gene (reference sequence). V gave up 3 bases and J gave up 5 bases, with 5 bases separating them. This CDR3 contains 13 residues. Here the CDR3 DNA reads TGTGCCAGCAGTTTTGGGAGGGCCAACGTCCTGACTTTC. Translation gives CASSFGRANVLTF. The full variable domain, with the rest looked up from reference TRBV27 and TRBJ2-6, is EAQVTQNPRYLITVTGKKLTVTCSQNMNHEYMSWYRQDPGLGLRQIYYSMNVEVTDKGDVPEGYKVSRKEKRNFPLILESPSPNQTSLYFCASSFGRANVLTFGAGSRLTVL.

As to this clonotype: This CDR3 fails to terminate in the conserved phenylalanine or tryptophan, so it likely reflects a read error. The V gene is TRBV19, the J gene TRBJ2-3; 14 nucleotides align to TRBD2. Germline assignment: CDR1 LNHDA and CDR2 SQIVND (reference sequence). This CDR3 is built from 15 residues. Trimming took 6 bases from V and 6 from J; bases not matched to a gene: 5. The CDR3 DNA follows: TGTGCCAGTAGCTGGACTAGCGGGGGGCACGATACGCAGTATCTT. Translation gives CASSWTSGGHDTQYL.

There are a few counts of this clonotype. The chain joins TRBV25-1 to TRBJ1-3; 9 nucleotides line up with TRBD1. There are 15 residues in the CDR3. The V gene's germline CDR1 is MGHDK and CDR2 SYGVNS. With V trimmed by 3 bases and J by 7 bases, 7 bases remained unmatched. CDR3 nucleotide sequence: TGTGCCAGCAGTGATACCGGGACAGGGAGTAACACCATATATTTT. Residues: CASSDTGTGSNTIYF.

The V and J genes are TRBV5-1 and TRBJ1-5; D might be TRBD1 (5 bases). The CDR3 sequence is 13 residues long. Trimming took off 4 bases at V and 5 bases at J, with 10 bases between the two ends. CDR1 SGHRS and CDR2 YFSETQ come from the germline V gene. This chain's CDR3 is CASSRDWDQPQHF. As DNA, the CDR3 is TGCGCCAGCAGCCGGGACTGGGATCAGCCCCAGCATTTT. The variable domain in full, completed from reference TRBV5-1 and TRBJ1-5, reads KAGVTQTPRYLIKTRGQQVTLSCSPISGHRSVSWYQQTPGQGLQFLFEYFSETQRNKGNFPGRFSGRQFSNSRSEMNVSTLELGDSALYLCASSRDWDQPQHFGDGTRLSIL.

This clonotype was found a few times. V usage is TRBV11-2 and J usage is TRBJ1-1, with TRBD1 matching over 8 bases. The CDR3 runs 13 residues. Germline-derived CDR1 and CDR2 are SGHAT and FQNNGV. V lost 3 bases to trimming and J lost 11 bases; unmatched junction nucleotides: 8. For the CDR3, the DNA is TGTGCCAGCAGCTTTGGGACAGGCCTCGTGGCTTTCTTT. It codes for CASSFGTGLVAFF.